This entry lists 28 T cell receptor beta chains sequenced from one sample in a study of blood T cell repertoires in COVID-19. Clones were read by immunoSEQ multiplex PCR, and TCRdb kept only the in-frame ones, dropping some. Found here are more than 95,000 clones, about 85% of them singletons; the top ten hold about an eighth. The specimen was peripheral blood. These receptors were collected from a man between 60 and 75 years old with acute or convalescent COVID-19.

The chain combines TRBV28 with TRBJ1-4, with unresolved D. CDR1 is MDHEN, CDR2 SYDVKM, per germline. This CDR3 is 15 amino acids long. With 5 bases removed from V and 0 bases from J, the gap between germline ends came to 10 bases. In DNA, the CDR3 is TGTGCCAGCAGTCCCGAGGTTGCAACTAATGAAAAACTGTTTTTT. Translation: CASSPEVATNEKLFF.

The J gene is TRBJ1-1, the V gene TRBV10-2; D perhaps matches TRBD1 (6 bases). This CDR3 comprises 15 residues. Germline V lookup: CDR1 WSHSY, CDR2 SAAADI. With 4 bases removed from V and 0 bases from J, the gap between germline ends came to 12 bases. The CDR3 protein is CASSVPGALNTEAFF. CDR3 bases: TGCGCCAGCAGTGTCCCAGGGGCCCTGAACACTGAAGCTTTCTTT.

The rearrangement links TRBV13 to TRBJ2-1, with D possibly TRBD2 on 5 matching bases. The CDR3 has 15 amino acids. CDR1 is PRHDT, CDR2 FYEKMQ, per germline (reference sequence). The ends were cut back, 5 bases at V and 0 bases at J, with 11 bases in the middle. CDR3 in DNA: TGTGCCAGCAGCAGAGGACTGTCCTCCTACAATGAGCAGTTCTTC. Translated, it gives CASSRGLSSYNEQFF.

The DNA of the CDR3 is TGTGCCAGTAGTCCAAGCGGGGCGCGGTCAAATGAGCAGTTCTTC. Translated, it gives CASSPSGARSNEQFF. The rearrangement links TRBV19 to TRBJ2-1; 7 bases map to TRBD2. The CDR3 loop spans 15 amino acids. The V gene's germline CDR1 is LNHDA and CDR2 SQIVND (reference sequence). Germline trimming cut 5 bases from V and 7 bases from J; bases unmatched to any gene: 11. Based on the CDR3 plus reference TRBV19 and TRBJ2-1, the full variable domain is DGGITQSPKYLFRKEGQNVTLSCEQNLNHDAMYWYRQDPGQGLRLIYYSQIVNDFQKGDIAEGYSVSREKKESFPLTVTSAQKNPTAFYLCASSPSGARSNEQFFGPGTRLTVL.

This chain joins TRBV18 and TRBJ2-1, with a possible D match to TRBD1 (5 bases). Germline values: CDR1 KGHSH, CDR2 LQKENI. CDR3 length: 14 residues. V was pared by 2 bases and J by 8 bases, with 13 bases between. Here the CDR3 reads CASSPMGGADEQFF. The CDR3 nucleotides read TGTGCCAGCTCACCAATGGGTGGGGCCGATGAGCAGTTCTTC.

The gene calls are TRBV28 and TRBJ2-1, with 7 positions matching TRBD2. CDR3 length: 15 amino acids. Trimming removed 6 bases from V and 6 bases from J; junction bases left unmatched: 11. CDR1 is MDHEN, CDR2 SYDVKM, per germline. The CDR3 region has the DNA TGTGCCAGCAGCGGGCCACTAGCGTTGTTCAATGAGCAGTTCTTC. Its translation is CASSGPLALFNEQFF.

This chain uses TRBV4-1 with TRBJ1-4; D ambiguous. The germline V gene encodes CDR1 MGHRA and CDR2 YSYEKL. V dropped 2 bases and J dropped 0 bases, with 10 bases sitting between them. The length of the CDR3 is 16 residues. The CDR3 here is CASSQSGSATNEKLFF. In DNA, the CDR3 is TGCGCCAGCAGCCAATCAGGAAGTGCAACTAATGAAAAACTGTTTTTT.

This clone showed up many times. This rearrangement joins TRBV5-4 to TRBJ2-7, with D maybe TRBD2 (5 bases). The CDR3 covers 15 residues. V gave up 0 bases and J gave up 2 bases, with 12 bases separating them. From germline, CDR1 is SGHNT and CDR2 YYREEE (reference sequence). CDR3 sequence (DNA): TGTGCCAGCAGCTTGGGCCTAGCATCTACCTACGAGCAGTACTTC. Amino acids: CASSLGLASTYEQYF. The full variable domain, in which reference TRBV5-4 and TRBJ2-7 provide the parts outside the CDR3, is ETGVTQSPTHLIKTRGQQVTLRCSSQSGHNTVSWYQQALGQGPQFIFQYYREEENGRGNFPPRFSGLQFPNYSSELNVNALELDDSALYLCASSLGLASTYEQYFGPGTRLTVT.

This chain joins TRBV28 and TRBJ2-2; 11 bases are a match to TRBD2. The CDR3 runs to 20 residues. The V and J ends lost 1 base and 3 bases, in that order; junction bases with no gene match: 13. In germline, CDR1 is MDHEN, CDR2 SYDVKM. The CDR3 DNA is TGTGCCAGCAGTTTATTGGTAGCGGGAGGGATGTACGGCGACACCGGGGAGCTGTTTTTT. Translated: CASSLLVAGGMYGDTGELFF.

CDR3 DNA sequence: TGCGCCAGTTCACACCCACTAGCGGGAGTAGCCAAAAACATTCAGTACTTC. Translation: CASSHPLAGVAKNIQYF. The genes are TRBV4-1 and TRBJ2-4, with 11 bases that match TRBD2. CDR1 and CDR2 (germline): MGHRA, YSYEKL. With 9 bases clipped from V and 0 bases from J, the junction kept 10 bases outside the gene matches. The length of the CDR3 is 17 residues.

This rearrangement joins TRBV27 to TRBJ2-7; TRBD2 agrees at 12 bases. The V and J ends lost 5 bases and 7 bases, in that order; junction bases with no gene match: 18. The CDR3 totals 18 residues. CDR1 is MNHEY and CDR2 is SMNVEV in the germline V gene (reference sequence). CDR3 amino acids: CASSPKFSVTSGRIEQYF. The CDR3 DNA reads TGTGCCAGCAGTCCGAAGTTCAGTGTGACTAGCGGGAGAATAGAGCAGTACTTC.

CDR3 region: CASSSRVGAWYGYTF. The CDR3 DNA is TGTGCCAGCAGCTCCCGAGTAGGGGCCTGGTATGGCTACACCTTC. The chain joins TRBV7-9 to TRBJ1-2; D perhaps matches TRBD1 (5 bases). Germline CDR1 is SEHNR and CDR2 is FQNEAQ (reference sequence). The V and J ends lost 4 bases and 5 bases respectively, with 17 bases between them. The CDR3 has 15 amino acids.

The chain links TRBV28 to TRBJ1-2, with 8 positions matching TRBD1. The germline V gene has CDR1 MDHEN and CDR2 SYDVKM. The CDR3 is 14 amino acids. V was pared by 3 bases and J by 10 bases, with 10 bases of the junction left unmatched. The CDR3 spells CASSFRGPGSDYTF. CDR3 nucleotide sequence: TGTGCCAGCAGTTTCAGGGGGCCGGGATCTGACTACACCTTC.

The chain couples TRBV28 to TRBJ1-3; TRBD1 aligns across 8 bases. The germline V gene has CDR1 MDHEN and CDR2 SYDVKM. There are 13 residues in the CDR3. V shed 6 bases and J 4 bases; nucleotides not matched to a gene: 2. CDR3 region: CASRWTGGNTIYF. The CDR3 DNA reads TGTGCCAGCAGGTGGACAGGGGGAAACACCATATATTTT.

The rearrangement uses TRBV7-9 and TRBJ2-7; 12 bases match TRBD1. Gene TRBJ2-5 matches the end of the DNA better, so the J call may be wrong. Germline-derived CDR1 and CDR2 are SEHNR and FQNEAQ (reference sequence). CDR3 size: 15 residues. CDR3 residues: CASSIGDRGQETQYF. In nucleotides, the CDR3 is TGTGCCAGCAGCATAGGGGACAGGGGGCAGGAGACCCAGTACTTC.

The chain links TRBV14 to TRBJ2-1; 15 bases line up with TRBD2. Per germline, CDR1 SGHDN and CDR2 FVKESK. CDR3 length: 19 residues. Trimming took 4 bases from V and 8 from J; bases not matched to a gene: 15. DNA of the CDR3: TGTGCCAGCAGCCCATTTTCCATTGGACTAGCGGGAGGGATCGATGAGCAGTTCTTC. Residues: CASSPFSIGLAGGIDEQFF.

This clone came up a few times. V gene TRBV28 combines with J gene TRBJ2-1, with TRBD2 identical over 10 bases. The CDR3 has 15 amino acids. The germline gives CDR1 MDHEN, CDR2 SYDVKM. V shed 6 bases and J 6 bases; nucleotides not matched to a gene: 8. DNA for the CDR3: TGTGCCAGCAGACCGAGCGGGAGGGTTGTCAATGAGCAGTTCTTC. Translation gives CASRPSGRVVNEQFF.

The chain has TRBV30 and TRBJ2-3; 10 nucleotides match TRBD2. CDR3 length: 13 amino acids. In germline, CDR1 is GTSNPN, CDR2 SVGIG (reference sequence). Germline trimming cut 4 bases from V and 4 bases from J; bases unmatched to any gene: 2. CDR3 nucleotide sequence: TGTGCCTGGACTAGCGGGAGTTCAGATACGCAGTATTTT. Protein: CAWTSGSSDTQYF.

This sequence joins TRBV28 and TRBJ1-5, with 7 bases aligning to TRBD1. J was trimmed by 4 bases and V by 10 bases; bases with no gene match: 10. The CDR3 is 14 amino acids. The germline V gene has CDR1 MDHEN and CDR2 SYDVKM. The CDR3 sequence is CAMRRQGRNQPQHF. CDR3 in DNA: TGTGCCATGAGGAGACAGGGTAGGAATCAGCCCCAGCATTTT.

The chain uses TRBV4-1 and TRBJ2-7; 7 bases line up with TRBD2. The CDR3 extends over 19 amino acids. The trim removed 3 bases at V and 1 base at J, leaving 18 bases unmatched. Germline lookup yields CDR1 MGHRA and CDR2 YSYEKL. The CDR3 reads CASSQGGKVAGLSSYEQYF. CDR3 DNA: TGCGCCAGCAGCCAGGGAGGGAAGGTAGCGGGTCTATCGTCCTACGAGCAGTACTTC.

The V call is TRBV30, the J call TRBJ2-6, with D tentatively TRBD2 (5 bases). Germline V gene sequence: CDR1 GTSNPN, CDR2 SVGIG (reference sequence). The CDR3 has 15 residues. Trimming removed 2 bases at V and 0 bases at J, with 8 bases between. For the CDR3, the DNA is TGTGCCTGGAGTCACGGGGACTCTGGGGCCAACGTCCTGACTTTC. Its protein product is CAWSHGDSGANVLTF.

The genes are TRBV29-1 and TRBJ2-7, with 9 bases aligning to TRBD1. The CDR3 covers 12 residues. Germline V gene lookup returns CDR1 SQVTM and CDR2 ANQGSEA. CDR3 sequence (DNA): TGCGCAGTTATACAGGGGGCCCACGAGCAGTACTTC. Translation gives CAVIQGAHEQYF.

J is TRBJ1-6 and V is TRBV5-1; maybe TRBD1 (6 bases). Germline V lookup: CDR1 SGHRS, CDR2 YFSETQ. The CDR3 extends over 15 amino acids. V shed 0 bases and J shed 4 bases, with 8 bases lying between them. CDR3 sequence: CASSLGQAYNSPLHF. In nucleotides, the CDR3 is TGCGCCAGCAGCTTGGGACAGGCATATAATTCACCCCTCCACTTT.

The chain combines TRBV29-1 with TRBJ2-1; D remains unclear. The CDR3 has 16 amino acids. Germline assignment: CDR1 SQVTM and CDR2 ANQGSEA. Trimming removed 7 bases at V and 9 bases at J, with 28 bases between. The CDR3 DNA sequence: TGCAGCGAGACCTCGGTGGGCTGCCTCTGGCCCGGTGAGCAGTTCTTC. Protein sequence: CSETSVGCLWPGEQFF.

The chain joins TRBV29-1 to TRBJ1-1, with 7 positions matching TRBD1. The CDR3 has 12 amino acids. Losses at the gene ends were 4 bases for V and 4 bases for J; bases not matched to a gene: 3. Germline CDR1 SQVTM, CDR2 ANQGSEA. CDR3: CSVGQGGTEAFF. The CDR3 DNA reads as TGCAGCGTTGGACAGGGAGGCACTGAAGCTTTCTTT.

The chain is built from TRBV7-2 and TRBJ2-1, with 7 bases that match TRBD1. This CDR3 contains 13 residues. V lost 5 bases to trimming and J lost 7 bases; unmatched junction nucleotides: 5. Germline loops: CDR1 SGHTA, CDR2 FQGNSA. The CDR3 DNA is TGTGCCAGCAGCGTAGGGACAGCTAATGAGCAGTTCTTC. Amino acids: CASSVGTANEQFF.

The rearrangement links TRBV18 to TRBJ1-3; D call uncertain. The V gene's germline CDR1 is KGHSH and CDR2 LQKENI. The V end was cut by 6 bases, the J end by 4 bases, with 16 bases between. This CDR3 contains 15 residues. The CDR3 coding sequence is TGTGCCAGCTCTCTCCCCCCCAGTGCCGGAAACACCATATATTTT. Translation gives CASSLPPSAGNTIYF.

V is TRBV27 and J is TRBJ1-4; TRBD1 matches at 8 bases. The length of the CDR3 is 20 residues. Germline V gene data show CDR1 as MNHEY and CDR2 as SMNVEV (reference sequence). Trimming removed 0 bases from V and 2 bases from J; junction bases left unmatched: 14. The CDR3 DNA reads as TGTGCCAGCAGTTTATCGCGACAGGGGTATATAGGGGGGACTAATGAAAAACTGTTTTTT. Its translation: CASSLSRQGYIGGTNEKLFF.